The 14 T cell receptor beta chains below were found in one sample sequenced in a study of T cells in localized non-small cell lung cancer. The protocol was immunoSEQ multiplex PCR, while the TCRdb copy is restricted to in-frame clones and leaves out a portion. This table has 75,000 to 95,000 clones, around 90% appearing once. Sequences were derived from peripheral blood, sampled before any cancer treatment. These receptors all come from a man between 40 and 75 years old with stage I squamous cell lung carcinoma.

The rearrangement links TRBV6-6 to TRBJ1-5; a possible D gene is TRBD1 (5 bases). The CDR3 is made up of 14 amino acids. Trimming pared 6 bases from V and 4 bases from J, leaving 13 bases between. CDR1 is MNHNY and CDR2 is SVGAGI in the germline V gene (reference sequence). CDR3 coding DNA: TGTGCCAGCAGCCCCGGGACGGCGAATCAGCCCCAGCATTTT. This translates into CASSPGTANQPQHF.

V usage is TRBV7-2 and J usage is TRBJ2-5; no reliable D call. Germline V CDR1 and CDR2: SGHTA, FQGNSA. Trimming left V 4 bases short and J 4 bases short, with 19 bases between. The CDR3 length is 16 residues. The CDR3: CASSSSLMQVGETQYF. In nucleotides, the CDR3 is TGTGCCAGCAGCTCATCCCTAATGCAGGTGGGAGAGACCCAGTACTTC.

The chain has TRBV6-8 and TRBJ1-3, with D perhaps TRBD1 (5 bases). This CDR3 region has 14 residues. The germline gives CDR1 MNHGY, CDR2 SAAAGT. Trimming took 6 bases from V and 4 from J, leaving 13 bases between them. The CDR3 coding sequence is TGTGCCAGCAGCCTCAGGGAACCAGGAAACACCATATATTTT. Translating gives CASSLREPGNTIYF.

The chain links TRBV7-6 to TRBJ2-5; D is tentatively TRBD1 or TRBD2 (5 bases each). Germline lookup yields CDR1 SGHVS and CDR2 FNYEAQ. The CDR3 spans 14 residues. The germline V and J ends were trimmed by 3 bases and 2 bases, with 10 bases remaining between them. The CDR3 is CASSFPGRQETQYF. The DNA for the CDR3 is TGTGCCAGCAGCTTTCCGGGACGGCAAGAGACCCAGTACTTC. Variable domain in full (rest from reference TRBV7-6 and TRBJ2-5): GAGVSQSPRYKVTKRGQDVALRCDPISGHVSLYWYRQALGQGPEFLTYFNYEAQQDKSGLPNDRFSAERPEGSISTLTIQRTEQRDSAMYRCASSFPGRQETQYFGPGTRLLVL.

CDR3: CASRRTEGQYNEQFF. CDR3 bases: TGTGCCAGCAGAAGGACAGAAGGCCAATACAATGAGCAGTTCTTC. This chain uses TRBV6-1 with TRBJ2-1; D is possibly TRBD1 (6 bases). V lost 6 bases, J lost 4 bases, and 16 bases lay in between. This CDR3 region has 15 residues. Germline V gene lookup returns CDR1 MNHNS and CDR2 SASEGT.

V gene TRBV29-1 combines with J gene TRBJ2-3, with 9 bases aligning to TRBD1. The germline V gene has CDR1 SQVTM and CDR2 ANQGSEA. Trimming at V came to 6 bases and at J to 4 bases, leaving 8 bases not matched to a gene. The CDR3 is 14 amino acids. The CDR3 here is CSVAGTGNADTQYF. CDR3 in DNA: TGCAGCGTCGCCGGGACAGGGAACGCAGATACGCAGTATTTT.

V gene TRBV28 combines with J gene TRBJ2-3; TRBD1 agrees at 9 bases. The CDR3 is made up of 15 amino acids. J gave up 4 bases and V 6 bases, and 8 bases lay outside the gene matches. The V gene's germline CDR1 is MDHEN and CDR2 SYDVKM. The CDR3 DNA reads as TGTGCCAGCAGAATTCCCGGACAGGGGTCAGATACGCAGTATTTT. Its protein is CASRIPGQGSDTQYF. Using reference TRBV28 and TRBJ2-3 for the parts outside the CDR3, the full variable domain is DVKVTQSSRYLVKRTGEKVFLECVQDMDHENMFWYRQDPGLGLRLIYFSYDVKMKEKGDIPEGYSVSREKKERFSLILESASTNQTSMYLCASRIPGQGSDTQYFGPGTRLTVL.

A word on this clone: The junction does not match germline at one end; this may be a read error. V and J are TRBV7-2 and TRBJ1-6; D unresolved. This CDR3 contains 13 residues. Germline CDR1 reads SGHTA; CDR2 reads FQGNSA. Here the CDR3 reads CASGLVRSDPLHF. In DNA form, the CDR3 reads TGTGCCAGCGGCTTAGTCCGGAGTGACCCCCTCCACTTT.

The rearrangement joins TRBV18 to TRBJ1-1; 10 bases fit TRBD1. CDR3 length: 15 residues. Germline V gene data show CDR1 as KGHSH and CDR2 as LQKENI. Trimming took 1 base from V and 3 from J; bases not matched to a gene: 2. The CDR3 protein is CASSPLGQGDTEAFF. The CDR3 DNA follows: TGTGCCAGCTCACCACTTGGACAGGGGGACACTGAAGCTTTCTTT.

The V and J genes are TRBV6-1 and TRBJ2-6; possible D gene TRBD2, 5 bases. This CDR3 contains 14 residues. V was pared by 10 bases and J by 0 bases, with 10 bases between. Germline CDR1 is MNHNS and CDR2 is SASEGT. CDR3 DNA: TGTGCCATCGTACGGGACTCTGGGGCCAACGTCCTGACTTTC. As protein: CAIVRDSGANVLTF.

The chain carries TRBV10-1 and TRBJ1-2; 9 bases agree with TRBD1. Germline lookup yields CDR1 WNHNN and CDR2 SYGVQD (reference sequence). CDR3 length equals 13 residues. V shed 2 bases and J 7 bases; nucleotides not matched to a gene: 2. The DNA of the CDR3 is TGCGCCAGCAGTGAGGGACAGGGGTTTGGCTACACCTTC. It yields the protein CASSEGQGFGYTF.

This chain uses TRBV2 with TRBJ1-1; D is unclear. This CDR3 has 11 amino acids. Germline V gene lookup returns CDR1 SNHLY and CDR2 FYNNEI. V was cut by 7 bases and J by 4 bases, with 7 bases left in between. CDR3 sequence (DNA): TGTGCCAGCATGCGGTTCACTGAAGCTTTCTTT. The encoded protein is CASMRFTEAFF.

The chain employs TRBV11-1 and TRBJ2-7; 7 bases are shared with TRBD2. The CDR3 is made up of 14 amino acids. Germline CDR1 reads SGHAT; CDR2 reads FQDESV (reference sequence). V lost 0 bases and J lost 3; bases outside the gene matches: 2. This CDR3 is CASSLAGTNYEQYF. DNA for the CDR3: TGTGCCAGCAGCTTAGCGGGGACTAACTACGAGCAGTACTTC. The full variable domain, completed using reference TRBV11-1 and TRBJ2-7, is EAEVAQSPRYKITEKSQAVAFWCDPISGHATLYWYRQILGQGPELLVQFQDESVVDDSQLPKDRFSAERLKGVDSTLKIQPAELGDSAMYLCASSLAGTNYEQYFGPGTRLTVT.

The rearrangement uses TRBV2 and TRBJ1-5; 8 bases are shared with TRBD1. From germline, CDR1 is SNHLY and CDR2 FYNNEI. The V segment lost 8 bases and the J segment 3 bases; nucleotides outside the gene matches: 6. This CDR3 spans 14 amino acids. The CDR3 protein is CASGGQVYNQPQHF. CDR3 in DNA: TGTGCCAGCGGGGGACAGGTCTACAATCAGCCCCAGCATTTT.